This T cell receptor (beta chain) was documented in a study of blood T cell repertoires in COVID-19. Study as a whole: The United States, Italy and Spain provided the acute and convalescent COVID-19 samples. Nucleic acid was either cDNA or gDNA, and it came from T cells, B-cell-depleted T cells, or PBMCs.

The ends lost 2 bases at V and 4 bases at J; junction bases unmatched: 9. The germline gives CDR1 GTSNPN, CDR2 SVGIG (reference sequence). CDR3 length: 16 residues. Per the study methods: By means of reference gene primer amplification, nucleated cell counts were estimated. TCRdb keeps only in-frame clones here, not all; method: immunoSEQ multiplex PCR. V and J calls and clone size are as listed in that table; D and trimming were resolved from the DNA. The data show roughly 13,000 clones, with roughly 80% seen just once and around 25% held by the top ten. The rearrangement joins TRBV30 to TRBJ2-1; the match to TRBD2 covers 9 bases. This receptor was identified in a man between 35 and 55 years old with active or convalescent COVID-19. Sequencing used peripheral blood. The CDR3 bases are TGTGCCTGGAGTCCGGCGGTAGCGGGGGTTTACAATGAGCAGTTCTTC. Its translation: CAWSPAVAGVYNEQFF.